Each of the 2 T cell receptor beta chains below was sequenced from the same sample in a study of T cell responses to AZD1222 COVID-19 vaccine. Libraries were prepared by immunoSEQ multiplex PCR; TCRdb keeps only in-frame clonotypes and omits some of them. The table lists 130,000 or so clones, roughly 91% of them singletons. Sequencing used peripheral blood, obtained on day 0 of AZD1222 vaccination. The source is an adult in good health.

This chain uses TRBV10-3 with TRBJ2-1, with 8 nucleotides matching TRBD2. The CDR3 has 16 residues. With V trimmed by 6 bases and J by 0 bases, 7 bases remained unmatched. Germline V gives CDR1 ENHRY, CDR2 SYGVKD. CDR3 coding DNA: TGTGCCATCAGACCGGGACTAGTAGGCTCCTACAATGAGCAGTTCTTC. Protein: CAIRPGLVGSYNEQFF.

The genes are TRBV5-8 and TRBJ1-6; a weak D match, TRBD1 (6 bases). V was shortened by 4 bases and J by 0 bases, with 14 bases between the two germline ends. Germline values: CDR1 SGHTS, CDR2 YDEGEE. The CDR3 consists of 17 residues. In nucleotides, the CDR3 is TGTGCCAGCAGCCTACTCAGGGGAGGCTCCTATAATTCACCCCTCCACTTT. It translates to CASSLLRGGSYNSPLHF.